This T cell receptor beta chain was captured in a study of T cells in Graves' hyperthyroidism and ophthalmopathy. TCR beta CDR3 regions were amplified from RNA transcripts. First-round RT-PCR targeting the TCR CDR3 was performed with the HTBI primer set. TCRdb ran MiXCR on the multiplex PCR reads and lists one entry per CDR3 protein. The sample includes around 56,000 distinct CDR3 sequences, less than 50% of them seen just once. Investigators excluded patients with uncontrolled infection, other autoimmune disease, pregnancy or lactation. This clonotype was recorded only once. As yet, its antigen is unknown. The study, taken as a whole, reports: Ophthalmopathy stood apart from stable hyperthyroidism in a 13 V-J model.

The CDR3 contains 15 residues. Deletions cut 5 bases from V and 2 bases from J, with 13 bases between. Germline CDR1 reads LNHDA; CDR2 reads SQIVND (reference sequence). V and J are TRBV19 and TRBJ1-5; perhaps TRBD1 as D (6 bases). The sample was blood. The clonotype was recovered from a young woman with Graves' ophthalmopathy. CDR3 nucleotide sequence: TGTGCCAGTAGTGAACAGGGATCGGGCAATCAGCCCCAGCATTTT. It encodes CASSEQGSGNQPQHF.